This is a list of T cell receptor beta chains from one sample in a study of blood T cell repertoires in COVID-19. This table comes from immunoSEQ multiplex PCR, and its TCRdb copy is limited to in-frame clones, with some not included. The sample lists fewer than 200,000 clones; 80% to 90% were seen once. Sequenced material: peripheral blood. All receptors derive from a woman younger than 35 who had recovered from COVID-19. Both conserved end residues are part of each CDR3. D genes are given only for firm matches.

D gene	V gene	J gene	CDR3 DNA	CDR3 protein
TRBD1	TRBV18	TRBJ2-2	TGTGCCAGCTCACGTACAGGGGGCGTCAGCACCGGGGAGCTGTTTTTT	CASSRTGGVSTGELFF
TRBD1	TRBV5-4	TRBJ1-2	TGTGCCAGCAGCCTGACAGGGGGCAATGGCTACACCTTC	CASSLTGGNGYTF
TRBD1	TRBV6-2/TRBV6-3	TRBJ1-2	TGTGCCAGCAGTTACTCCCGGGACAGGAGAAACTATGGCTACACCTTC	CASSYSRDRRNYGYTF
TRBD2	TRBV6-2/TRBV6-3	TRBJ2-1	TGTGCCAGCAGTTTTGGACTAGCGGGAGTCGACAATGAGCAGTTCTTC	CASSFGLAGVDNEQFF
NA	TRBV6-4	TRBJ1-5	TGTGCCAGCAGTGAATCCCCGAATCAGCCCCAGCATTTT	CASSESPNQPQHF
TRBD1	TRBV9	TRBJ1-2	TGTGCCAGCAGCGTAGTTGGAACAGGGGCGAACTATGGCTACACCTTC	CASSVVGTGANYGYTF
NA	TRBV9	TRBJ2-1	TGTGCCAGCAGCTTACTAGCCCTCAATGAGCAGTTCTTC	CASSLLALNEQFF
TRBD2	TRBV19	TRBJ2-1	TGTGCCAGTAGTATAAGTCGGACTAGCAATGAGCAGTTCTTC	CASSISRTSNEQFF
TRBD2	TRBV5-8	TRBJ2-1	TGTGCCAGCAGCCGACATAGCGGGAGGGCCGTCTACAATGAGCAGTTCTTC	CASSRHSGRAVYNEQFF
TRBD2	TRBV11-2	TRBJ2-5	TGTGCCAGCAGCATGCAGCGGGGGTTCCAAGAGACCCAGTACTTC	CASSMQRGFQETQYF
NA	TRBV11-3	TRBJ2-3	TGTGCCAGCAGCTTAGATAGCGGATCTAGCACAGATACGCAGTATTTT	CASSLDSGSSTDTQYF
TRBD1	TRBV5-4	TRBJ1-4	TGTGCCAGCAGCTCCGGACAGGGGGCAGGGGAAAAACTGTTTTTT	CASSSGQGAGEKLFF
NA	TRBV30	TRBJ1-6	TGTGCCTTAATCGGAGCTAACTCCTATAATTCACCCCTCCACTTT	CALIGANSYNSPLHF
NA	TRBV5-1	TRBJ2-3	TGCGCCAGCAGCCCCCGGGGAAGCACAGATACGCAGTATTTT	CASSPRGSTDTQYF
NA	TRBV5-1	TRBJ2-1	TGCGCCAGCAGCTTGGCCCCCAGCAATGAGCAGTTCTTC	CASSLAPSNEQFF
NA	TRBV24-1	TRBJ2-5	TGTGCCACCAGTGATTCTTCGGACGGAACGGGGGAGACCCAGTACTTC	CATSDSSDGTGETQYF
TRBD2	TRBV5-4	TRBJ2-3	TGTGCCAGCAGCCCCGCCTATGCCGGGGGGGCCGGGTCTGCAGATACGCAGTATTTT	CASSPAYAGGAGSADTQYF
TRBD1	TRBV5-5	TRBJ1-4	TGTGCCAGCAGCCGGACAGGGGATACTGAAAAACTGTTTTTT	CASSRTGDTEKLFF
NA	TRBV29-1	TRBJ1-5	TGCAGCGTTGCGGACAGTTATCAGCCCCAGCATTTT	CSVADSYQPQHF
TRBD1	TRBV5-6	TRBJ1-5	TGTGCCAGCAGCACCGGGACAGGGAAATCGGGGAATCAGCCCCAGCATTTT	CASSTGTGKSGNQPQHF